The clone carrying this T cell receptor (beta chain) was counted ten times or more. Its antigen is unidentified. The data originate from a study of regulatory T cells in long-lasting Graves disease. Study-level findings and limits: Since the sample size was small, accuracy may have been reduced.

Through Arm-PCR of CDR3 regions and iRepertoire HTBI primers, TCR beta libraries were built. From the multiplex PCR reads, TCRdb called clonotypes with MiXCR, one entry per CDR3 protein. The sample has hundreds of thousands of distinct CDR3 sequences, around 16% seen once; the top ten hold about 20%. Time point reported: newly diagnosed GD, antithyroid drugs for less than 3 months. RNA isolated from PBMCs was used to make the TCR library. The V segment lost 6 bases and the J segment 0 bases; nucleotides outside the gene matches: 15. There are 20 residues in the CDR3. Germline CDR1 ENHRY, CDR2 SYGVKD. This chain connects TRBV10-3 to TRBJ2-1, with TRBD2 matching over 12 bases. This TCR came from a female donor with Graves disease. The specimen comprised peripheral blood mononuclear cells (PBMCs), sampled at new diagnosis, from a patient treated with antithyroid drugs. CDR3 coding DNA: TGTGCCATCAGCTACAGTTACGGGACTAGCGGGCGTAGCTCCTACAATGAGCAGTTCTTC. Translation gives CAISYSYGTSGRSSYNEQFF.